What follows are 22 T cell receptor beta chains derived from one specimen sequenced in a study of metastatic and nonmetastatic thyroid tumors (dated by TCRdb to about 2020). None of the patients had been given any treatment before thyroid surgery. To prepare the library, PCR was applied. Sequenced using an Illumina HiSeq 4000. TCRdb reprocessing: public reads trimmed at Q25 with fastp, clones called with MiXCR, in-frame beta chains kept. This sample comprises some 40,000 clones, less than 20% of them detected only once. The ten largest clones take up around 4% of the sample. Sequenced sample: blood. These receptors were taken from a female donor with papillary thyroid cancer or a benign thyroid nodule (not recorded which). Some clones in this sample may be carry-over from other donors' samples.

This clone was seen many times. The rearrangement joins TRBV12-3 or TRBV12-4 to TRBJ2-3; 7 nucleotides agree with TRBD1. Germline trimming cut 6 bases from V and 6 bases from J; bases unmatched to any gene: 0. The CDR3 loop spans 11 amino acids. The DNA of the CDR3 is TGTGCCAGCAGGACAGGGGATACGCAGTATTTT. Translated: CASRTGDTQYF.

This clone was found many times. The chain recombines TRBV28 with TRBJ2-7, with 7 bases matching TRBD2. Trimming took 5 bases from V and 0 from J; bases not matched to a gene: 4. Germline lookup yields CDR1 MDHEN and CDR2 SYDVKM. The CDR3 runs to 14 residues. The CDR3 spells CASSLGGVSYEQYF. CDR3 coding DNA: TGTGCCAGCAGTCTGGGGGGGGTCTCCTACGAGCAGTACTTC.

This clone appeared many times. The chain couples TRBV2 to TRBJ2-3; the D gene could be TRBD1 or TRBD2 (5 bases each). The CDR3 is 13 residues long. V was cut by 11 bases and J by 3 bases, with 15 bases left in between. Germline V gives CDR1 SNHLY, CDR2 FYNNEI. In DNA form, the CDR3 reads TGTGCCCTGAGGGGCGCCTTGACAGATACGCAGTATTTT. Amino acid sequence: CALRGALTDTQYF. The entire variable domain, with the rest obtained from reference TRBV2 and TRBJ2-3, is as follows: EPEVTQTPSHQVTQMGQEVILRCVPISNHLYFYWYRQILGQKVEFLVSFYNNEISEKSEIFDDQFSVERPDGSNFTLKIRSTKLEDSAMYFCALRGALTDTQYFGPGTRLTVL.

This clone was found many times. The CDR3, as DNA: TGTGCCAGTAGAAGTCCCAGGGTGAACACTGAAGCTTTCTTT. Its protein product is CASRSPRVNTEAFF. The chain uses TRBV19 and TRBJ1-1; a weak D match, TRBD1 (5 bases). Per germline, CDR1 LNHDA and CDR2 SQIVND (reference sequence). CDR3 length: 14 amino acids. Trimming removed 6 bases from V and 0 bases from J, with 11 bases in between.

In its sample, this clone was seen many times. This chain uses TRBV12-3 or TRBV12-4 with TRBJ2-1; D might be TRBD1 or TRBD2, each matching 7 bases. The CDR3 spans 16 residues. V lost 5 bases, J lost 6 bases, and 20 bases lay in between. The CDR3 coding sequence is TGTGCCAGCAGTCCAAAGGGGGCTAGCGGTTTCAATGAGCAGTTCTTC. Encoded protein: CASSPKGASGFNEQFF.

This clone has ten or more counts. A clone one base away is much larger, so this may be a read error. This sequence joins TRBV12-3 or TRBV12-4 and TRBJ1-5; no reliable D call. The CDR3 loop spans 14 amino acids. Here the CDR3 DNA reads TGTGCCGGCAGTTTTGCAAGGACTAATCAGCCCCAGCATTTT. Translating gives CAGSFARTNQPQHF.

In its sample, this clone was seen many times. The chain carries TRBV7-9 and TRBJ2-3, with 9 bases identical to TRBD2. Germline trimming cut 5 bases from V and 3 bases from J; bases unmatched to any gene: 6. This CDR3 has 15 amino acids. Germline V gene sequence: CDR1 SEHNR, CDR2 FQNEAQ (reference sequence). The CDR3 bases are TGTGCCAGCAGCGCTAGCGGGATGGGGACAGATACGCAGTATTTT. Protein: CASSASGMGTDTQYF.

There are many counts of this clone. The same CDR3 also results from other DNA sequences found in this sample. The genes are TRBV18 and TRBJ1-1; D is undetermined. The CDR3 has 13 residues. V was clipped by 1 base and J by 1 base, with 4 bases between them. Germline CDR1 KGHSH, CDR2 LQKENI. The CDR3 reads CASSPQGNTEAFF. The CDR3 DNA sequence: TGTGCCAGCTCACCACAGGGGAACACTGAAGCTTTCTTT.

This clone came up many times. The chain uses TRBV7-8 and TRBJ2-3; D ambiguous. The CDR3 is made up of 13 amino acids. Germline V gene sequence: CDR1 SGHVS, CDR2 FQNEAQ. Trimming cost V 7 bases and J 2 bases, with 10 bases left between them. This chain's CDR3 is CASKFLHTDTQYF. The CDR3 region has the DNA TGTGCCAGCAAATTCCTCCACACAGATACGCAGTATTTT.

This clone has a count of ten or more. The chain combines TRBV5-6 with TRBJ2-7; D gene ambiguous. The CDR3 is 14 residues long. The germline V gene has CDR1 SGHDT and CDR2 YYEEEE. With 0 bases removed from V and 2 bases from J, the gap between germline ends came to 9 bases. The CDR3 DNA is TGTGCCAGCAGCTTGGCCACGCTAACCTACGAGCAGTACTTC. Its protein is CASSLATLTYEQYF.

This clone was seen at least ten times. J is TRBJ2-5 and V is TRBV20-1, with 7 bases identical to TRBD2. This CDR3 has 17 amino acids. Germline trimming cut 0 bases from V and 1 base from J; bases unmatched to any gene: 11. Germline-derived CDR1 and CDR2 are DFQATT and SNEGSKA (reference sequence). Here the CDR3 reads CSARDPGLRLTQETQYF. The CDR3 DNA follows: TGCAGTGCTAGAGACCCGGGACTAAGACTTACCCAAGAGACCCAGTACTTC.

This clone was detected many times. V is TRBV28 and J is TRBJ1-2; D is perhaps TRBD1 (6 bases). CDR3 length: 14 residues. Germline V lookup: CDR1 MDHEN, CDR2 SYDVKM. V shed 3 bases and J shed 2 bases, with 10 bases lying between them. CDR3 sequence reads: CASSFVRGNYGYTF. The CDR3 bases are TGTGCCAGCAGTTTTGTCAGGGGCAACTATGGCTACACCTTC.

The chain recombines TRBV7-2 with TRBJ1-1, with TRBD1 matching over 9 bases. With 5 bases clipped from V and 11 bases from J, the junction kept 18 bases outside the gene matches. The CDR3 runs to 16 residues. Germline loops: CDR1 SGHTA, CDR2 FQGNSA. In DNA form, the CDR3 reads TGTGCCAGCAGCCGCAAGACCGGGACAGGGTACGCTGTTGCTTTCTTT. Amino acid sequence: CASSRKTGTGYAVAFF.

This clone has a count of ten or more. The chain carries TRBV20-1 and TRBJ1-2; the D gene is possibly TRBD1 (6 bases). In germline, CDR1 is DFQATT, CDR2 SNEGSKA (reference sequence). V was clipped by 6 bases and J by 4 bases, with 18 bases between them. This CDR3 is built from 14 residues. The CDR3 DNA is TGCAGTGCCCCAGACGGGGGGCGCATCTATGGCTACACCTTC. Amino acid sequence: CSAPDGGRIYGYTF.

This clone is medium-sized within its sample. The chain employs TRBV27 and TRBJ2-7; D perhaps matches TRBD2 (6 bases). Germline assignment: CDR1 MNHEY and CDR2 SMNVEV (reference sequence). V was clipped by 7 bases and J by 3 bases, with 22 bases between them. This CDR3 is built from 16 residues. DNA of the CDR3: TGTGCCAGCAACTCGGGCGGGGCTAAAAGACACTACGAGCAGTACTTC. Amino acid sequence: CASNSGGAKRHYEQYF.

This chain uses TRBV27 with TRBJ1-5; 8 bases fit TRBD1. The CDR3 covers 17 residues. Germline V gene data show CDR1 as MNHEY and CDR2 as SMNVEV (reference sequence). Trimming took 5 bases from V and 0 from J; bases not matched to a gene: 9. The CDR3 here is CASSPGQGSYSNQPQHF. CDR3 nucleotide sequence: TGTGCCAGCAGTCCAGGACAGGGCTCTTATAGCAATCAGCCCCAGCATTTT.

Regarding this clone: A much larger clonotype is one base distant, so this may be a read error. Different DNA sequences within this sample yield the same CDR3. V is TRBV5-1 and J is TRBJ2-3; D might be TRBD1 (6 bases). The CDR3 spans 15 residues. Germline CDR1 reads SGHRS; CDR2 reads YFSETQ. The CDR3 DNA is TGCGCCAGCAGCTCAATGGACAGAAGCACAGATACGCAATATTTT. Residues: CASSSMDRSTDTQYF.

The table lists this clone with many counts. This rearrangement joins TRBV6-1 to TRBJ2-3; D may be TRBD1 or TRBD2 (5 bases each). The CDR3 is 16 residues long. Germline V gene lookup returns CDR1 MNHNS and CDR2 SASEGT. Trimming removed 2 bases at V and 5 bases at J, with 17 bases between. The CDR3 loop reads CASSEIRGVRGDTQYF. In DNA, the CDR3 is TGTGCCAGCAGTGAAATAAGGGGAGTAAGGGGAGATACGCAGTATTTT.

There are many counts of this clone. The chain carries TRBV5-1 and TRBJ2-3; D not resolved. V was cut by 4 bases and J by 0 bases, with 15 bases left in between. In germline, CDR1 is SGHRS, CDR2 YFSETQ. This CDR3 region has 16 residues. The CDR3 loop is CASSPFTNPSTDTQYF. The CDR3 DNA reads TGCGCCAGCAGCCCTTTCACGAACCCTAGCACAGATACGCAGTATTTT. The full variable domain, its missing parts supplied by reference TRBV5-1 and TRBJ2-3, is KAGVTQTPRYLIKTRGQQVTLSCSPISGHRSVSWYQQTPGQGLQFLFEYFSETQRNKGNFPGRFSGRQFSNSRSEMNVSTLELGDSALYLCASSPFTNPSTDTQYFGPGTRLTVL.

The sample holds many counts of this clone. Other DNA variants within this sample encode the same CDR3. V and J are TRBV15 and TRBJ2-5, with a weak D call TRBD2 (5 bases). V lost 2 bases and J lost 5, with 15 bases in between. The CDR3 runs to 15 residues. The V gene's germline CDR1 is LNHNV and CDR2 YYDKDF (reference sequence). This CDR3 is CATSRTRRGGETQYF. The CDR3 nucleotides are TGTGCCACCAGCAGAACCCGCCGGGGTGGGGAGACCCAGTACTTC.

This chain uses TRBV11-1 with TRBJ2-1, with D possibly called TRBD1 or TRBD2 (6 bases each). The CDR3 extends over 16 amino acids. V lost 7 bases and J lost 9, with 25 bases in between. Germline lookup yields CDR1 SGHAT and CDR2 FQDESV (reference sequence). The CDR3 DNA reads as TGTGCCAGCATTCTCCCCTTAGCTGGGGGGCCGCGTGAGCAGTTCTTC. Amino acids: CASILPLAGGPREQFF. Looking up the rest from reference TRBV11-1 and TRBJ2-1 gives the full variable domain: EAEVAQSPRYKITEKSQAVAFWCDPISGHATLYWYRQILGQGPELLVQFQDESVVDDSQLPKDRFSAERLKGVDSTLKIQPAELGDSAMYLCASILPLAGGPREQFFGPGTRLTVL.

This rearrangement joins TRBV30 to TRBJ2-5, with D perhaps assigned TRBD1 or TRBD2 (6 bases each). Trimming stripped 0 bases from V and 7 bases from J, with 15 bases between. Germline V lookup: CDR1 GTSNPN, CDR2 SVGIG (reference sequence). The CDR3 consists of 14 residues. As DNA, the CDR3 is TGTGCCTGGAGTGTAACAGGGCCCGGGGGGACCCAGTACTTC. Its translation: CAWSVTGPGGTQYF.